A single sample gave rise to the 3 T cell receptor beta chains below, sequenced in a study of OX40 agonist ivuxolimab in advanced cancers. Only in-frame clones appear in the TCRdb table, and some are missing; sequencing was by immunoSEQ multiplex PCR. The sample shows about 26,000 clones, about 82% of them seen only once. This material consisted of CD4+ or CD8+ T cells sorted from blood, taken in a trial of the OX40 agonist ivuxolimab. Every receptor here comes from an adult with an advanced solid tumor such as melanoma, head and neck, liver or kidney cancer.

This rearrangement joins TRBV28 to TRBJ2-1; the match to TRBD2 covers 10 bases. V lost 5 bases, J lost 8 bases, and 6 bases stayed unmatched. The CDR3 consists of 14 residues. CDR1 and CDR2 (germline): MDHEN, SYDVKM. The CDR3 reads CASSRLAGGDEQFF. The CDR3 DNA reads as TGTGCCAGCAGTCGACTAGCGGGTGGGGATGAGCAGTTCTTC. The whole variable domain, filled in from reference TRBV28 and TRBJ2-1, reads DVKVTQSSRYLVKRTGEKVFLECVQDMDHENMFWYRQDPGLGLRLIYFSYDVKMKEKGDIPEGYSVSREKKERFSLILESASTNQTSMYLCASSRLAGGDEQFFGPGTRLTVL.

The chain uses TRBV28 and TRBJ1-1; possibly TRBD1 for D (5 bases). Looked up from germline, CDR1 is MDHEN and CDR2 is SYDVKM. This CDR3 is built from 13 residues. The V end lost 6 bases, the J end lost 6 bases, and 14 bases lay between the germline ends. The CDR3 DNA reads TGTGCCAGCAGGGGAACAGGTTTCGCTGAAGCTTTCTTT. Translating it yields CASRGTGFAEAFF.

The chain recombines TRBV25-1 with TRBJ2-4, with a tentative D call TRBD1 (5 bases). The CDR3 extends over 13 amino acids. Deletions cut 9 bases from V and 0 bases from J, with 9 bases between. From germline, CDR1 is MGHDK and CDR2 SYGVNS. This CDR3 reads CASSGLAKNIQYF. The CDR3 DNA sequence: TGTGCCAGTTCAGGGTTAGCCAAAAACATTCAGTACTTC.